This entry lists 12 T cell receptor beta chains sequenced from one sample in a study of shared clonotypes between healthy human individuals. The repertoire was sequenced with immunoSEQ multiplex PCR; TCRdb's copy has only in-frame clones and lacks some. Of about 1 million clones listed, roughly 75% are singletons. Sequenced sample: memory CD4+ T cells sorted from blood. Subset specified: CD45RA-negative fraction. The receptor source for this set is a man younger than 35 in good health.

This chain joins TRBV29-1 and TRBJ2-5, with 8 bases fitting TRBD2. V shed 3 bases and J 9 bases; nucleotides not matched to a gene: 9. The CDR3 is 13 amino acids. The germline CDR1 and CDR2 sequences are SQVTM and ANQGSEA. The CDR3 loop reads CSVDRAGAGAQYF. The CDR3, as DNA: TGCAGCGTTGACCGAGCGGGGGCGGGGGCCCAGTACTTC.

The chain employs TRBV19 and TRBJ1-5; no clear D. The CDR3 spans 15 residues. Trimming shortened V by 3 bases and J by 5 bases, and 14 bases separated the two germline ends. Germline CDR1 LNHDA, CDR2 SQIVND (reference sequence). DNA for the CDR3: TGTGCCAGTAGTATCCGTATTGCTTACGATCAGCCCCAGCATTTT. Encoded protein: CASSIRIAYDQPQHF.

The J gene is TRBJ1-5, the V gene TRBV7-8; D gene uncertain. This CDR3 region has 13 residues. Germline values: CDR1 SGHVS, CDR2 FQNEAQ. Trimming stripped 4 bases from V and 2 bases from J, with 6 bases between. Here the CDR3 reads CASSSVGNQPQHF. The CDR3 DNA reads TGTGCCAGCAGCTCCGTTGGCAATCAGCCCCAGCATTTT.

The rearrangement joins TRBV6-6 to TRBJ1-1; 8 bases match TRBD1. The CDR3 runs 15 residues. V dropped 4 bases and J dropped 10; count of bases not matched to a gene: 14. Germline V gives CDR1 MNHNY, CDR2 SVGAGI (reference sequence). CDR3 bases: TGTGCCAGCAGTTCCCCCGGACAGGGTAATGACGCAGCTTTCTTT. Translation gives CASSSPGQGNDAAFF.

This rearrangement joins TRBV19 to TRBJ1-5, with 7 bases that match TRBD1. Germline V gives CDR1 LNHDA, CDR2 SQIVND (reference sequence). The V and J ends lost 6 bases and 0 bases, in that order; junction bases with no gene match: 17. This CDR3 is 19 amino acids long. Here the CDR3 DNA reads TGTGCCAGTAGCACCCGGGGGAACACAGGGGAAGTTAGCAATCAGCCCCAGCATTTT. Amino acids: CASSTRGNTGEVSNQPQHF.

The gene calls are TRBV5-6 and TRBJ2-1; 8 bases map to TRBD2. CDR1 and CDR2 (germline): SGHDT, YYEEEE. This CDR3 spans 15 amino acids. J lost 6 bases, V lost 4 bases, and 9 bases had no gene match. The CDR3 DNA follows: TGTGCCAGCAGCCGGGGACTAGTCCCAACCAATGAGCAGTTCTTC. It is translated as CASSRGLVPTNEQFF.

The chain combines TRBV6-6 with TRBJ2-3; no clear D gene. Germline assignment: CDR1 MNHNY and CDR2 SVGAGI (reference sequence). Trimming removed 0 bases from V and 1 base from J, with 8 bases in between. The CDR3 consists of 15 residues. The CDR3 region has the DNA TGTGCCAGCAGTTACTCCGAACTCCGCACAGATACGCAGTATTTT. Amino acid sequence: CASSYSELRTDTQYF.

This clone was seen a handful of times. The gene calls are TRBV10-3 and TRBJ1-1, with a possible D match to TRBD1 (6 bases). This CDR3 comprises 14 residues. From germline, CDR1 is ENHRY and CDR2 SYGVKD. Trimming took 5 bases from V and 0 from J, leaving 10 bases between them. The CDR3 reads CAISQGNLNTEAFF. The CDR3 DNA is TGTGCCATCAGTCAGGGGAATTTGAACACTGAAGCTTTCTTT.

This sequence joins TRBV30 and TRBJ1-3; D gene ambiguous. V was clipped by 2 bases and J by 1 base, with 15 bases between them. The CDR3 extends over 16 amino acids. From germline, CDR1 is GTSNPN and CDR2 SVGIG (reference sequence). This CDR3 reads CAWSLWSGRSGNTIYF. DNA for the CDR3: TGTGCCTGGAGTCTGTGGTCGGGTCGTTCTGGAAACACCATATATTTT. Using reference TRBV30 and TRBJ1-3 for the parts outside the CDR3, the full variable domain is SQTIHQWPATLVQPVGSPLSLECTVEGTSNPNLYWYRQAAGRGLQLLFYSVGIGQISSEVPQNLSASRPQDRQFILSSKKLLLSDSGFYLCAWSLWSGRSGNTIYFGEGSWLTVV.

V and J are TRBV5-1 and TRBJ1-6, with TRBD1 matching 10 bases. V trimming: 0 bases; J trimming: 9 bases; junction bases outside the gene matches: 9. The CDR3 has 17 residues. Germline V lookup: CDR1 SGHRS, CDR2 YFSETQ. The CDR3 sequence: CASSLASTGGQASPLHF. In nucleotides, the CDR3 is TGCGCCAGCAGCTTGGCCTCGACAGGGGGCCAGGCTTCACCCCTCCACTTT.

The CDR3 loop is CASRGQGVREQYF. The CDR3 coding sequence is TGTGCCAGCAGGGGACAGGGGGTTCGAGAGCAGTACTTC. The genes are TRBV6-5 and TRBJ2-7; 11 bases map to TRBD1. Germline loops: CDR1 MNHEY, CDR2 SVGAGI. The V segment lost 6 bases and the J segment 7 bases; nucleotides outside the gene matches: 5. This CDR3 region has 13 residues.

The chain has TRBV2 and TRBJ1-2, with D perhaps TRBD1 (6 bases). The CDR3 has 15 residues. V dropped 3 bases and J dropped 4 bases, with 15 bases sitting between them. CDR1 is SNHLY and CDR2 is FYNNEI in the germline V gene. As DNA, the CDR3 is TGTGCCAGCAGTGAGGTCAGGGGATCGGTCTATGGCTACACCTTC. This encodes CASSEVRGSVYGYTF. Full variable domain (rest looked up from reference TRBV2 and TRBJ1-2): EPEVTQTPSHQVTQMGQEVILRCVPISNHLYFYWYRQILGQKVEFLVSFYNNEISEKSEIFDDQFSVERPDGSNFTLKIRSTKLEDSAMYFCASSEVRGSVYGYTFGSGTRLTVV.